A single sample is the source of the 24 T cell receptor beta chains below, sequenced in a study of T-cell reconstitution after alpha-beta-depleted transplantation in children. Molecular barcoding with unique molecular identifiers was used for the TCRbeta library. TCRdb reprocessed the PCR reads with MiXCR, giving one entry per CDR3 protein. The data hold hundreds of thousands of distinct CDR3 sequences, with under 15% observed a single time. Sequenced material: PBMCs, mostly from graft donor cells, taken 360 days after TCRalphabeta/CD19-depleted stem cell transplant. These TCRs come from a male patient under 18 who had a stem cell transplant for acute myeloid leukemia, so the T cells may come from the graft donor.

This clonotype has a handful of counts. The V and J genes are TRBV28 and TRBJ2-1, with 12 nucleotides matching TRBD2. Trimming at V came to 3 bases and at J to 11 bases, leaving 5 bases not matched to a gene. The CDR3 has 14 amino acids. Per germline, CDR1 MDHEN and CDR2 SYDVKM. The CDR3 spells CASSFSSGRAQQFF. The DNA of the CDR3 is TGTGCCAGCAGTTTTTCTAGCGGGAGGGCCCAGCAGTTCTTC.

CDR3 coding DNA: TGTGCCAGCAGTTTCCCCCGGGGCGGTCAGTACAATGAGCAGTTCTTC. It translates to CASSFPRGGQYNEQFF. The V call is TRBV27, the J call TRBJ2-1; D possibly matches TRBD1 or TRBD2 (5 bases each). The CDR3 is 16 residues long. The germline V gene encodes CDR1 MNHEY and CDR2 SMNVEV (reference sequence). With 3 bases removed from V and 4 bases from J, the gap between germline ends came to 16 bases.

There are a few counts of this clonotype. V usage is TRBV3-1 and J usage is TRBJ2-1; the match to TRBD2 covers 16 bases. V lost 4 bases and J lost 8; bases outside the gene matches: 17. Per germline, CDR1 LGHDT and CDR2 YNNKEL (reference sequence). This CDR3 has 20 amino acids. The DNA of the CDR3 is TGTGCCAGCAGCCCTTGTCCCCGGACAGGGACTAGCGGGAGGGCCGATGAGCAGTTCTTC. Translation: CASSPCPRTGTSGRADEQFF.

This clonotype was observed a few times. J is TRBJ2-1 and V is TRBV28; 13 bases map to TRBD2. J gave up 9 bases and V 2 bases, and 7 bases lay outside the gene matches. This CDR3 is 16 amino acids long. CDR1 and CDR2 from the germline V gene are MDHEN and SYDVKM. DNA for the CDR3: TGTGCCAGCAGTTTAGAGGGGGGGACTAGCGGGACTGAGCAGTTCTTC. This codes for CASSLEGGTSGTEQFF.

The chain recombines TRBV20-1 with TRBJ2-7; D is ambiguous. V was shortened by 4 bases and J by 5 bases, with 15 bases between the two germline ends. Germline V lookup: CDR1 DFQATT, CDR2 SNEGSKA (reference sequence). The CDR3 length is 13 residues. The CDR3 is CSANDWESNEQYF. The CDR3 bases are TGCAGTGCTAATGACTGGGAAAGTAACGAGCAGTACTTC.

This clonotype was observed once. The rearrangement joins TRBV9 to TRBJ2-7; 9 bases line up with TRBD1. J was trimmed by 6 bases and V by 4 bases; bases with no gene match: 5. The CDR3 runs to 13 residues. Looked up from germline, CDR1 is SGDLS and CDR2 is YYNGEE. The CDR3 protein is CASSTRTGAEQYF. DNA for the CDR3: TGTGCCAGCAGCACCCGGACAGGGGCCGAGCAGTACTTC.

The CDR3 coding sequence is TGTGCCAGCTTCGGGAAGGGGCTTTCCACAGATACGCAGTATTTT. This sequence encodes CASFGKGLSTDTQYF. The chain couples TRBV7-8 to TRBJ2-3; D possibly uses TRBD1 or TRBD2 (5 bases each). CDR1 and CDR2 from the germline V gene are SGHVS and FQNEAQ. The CDR3 extends over 15 amino acids. Trimming shortened V by 8 bases and J by 2 bases, and 17 bases separated the two germline ends. Full variable domain (missing parts from reference TRBV7-8 and TRBJ2-3): GAGVSQSPRYKVAKRGQDVALRCDPISGHVSLFWYQQALGQGPEFLTYFQNEAQLDKSGLPSDRFFAERPEGSVSTLKIQRTQQEDSAVYLCASFGKGLSTDTQYFGPGTRLTVL.

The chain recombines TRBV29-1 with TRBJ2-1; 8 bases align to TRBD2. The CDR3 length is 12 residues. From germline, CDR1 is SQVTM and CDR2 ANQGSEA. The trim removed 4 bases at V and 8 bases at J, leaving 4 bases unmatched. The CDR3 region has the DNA TGCAGCGTTGCGGGGGGGGTCGATGAGCAGTTCTTC. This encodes CSVAGGVDEQFF.

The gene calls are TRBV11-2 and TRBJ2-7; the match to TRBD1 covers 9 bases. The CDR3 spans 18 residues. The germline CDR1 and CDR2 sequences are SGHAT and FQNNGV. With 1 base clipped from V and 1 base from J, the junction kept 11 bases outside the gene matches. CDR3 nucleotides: TGTGCCAGCAGCTTAGTCCCTTTCGGGACAGGGAGTTCCTACGAGCAGTACTTC. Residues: CASSLVPFGTGSSYEQYF.

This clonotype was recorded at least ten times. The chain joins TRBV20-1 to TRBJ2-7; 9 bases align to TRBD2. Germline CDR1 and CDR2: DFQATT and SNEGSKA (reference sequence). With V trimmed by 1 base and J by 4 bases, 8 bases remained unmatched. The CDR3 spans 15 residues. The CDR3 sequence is CSARVDSGSGYEQYF. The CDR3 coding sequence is TGCAGTGCTAGAGTGGATAGCGGGAGTGGGTACGAGCAGTACTTC.

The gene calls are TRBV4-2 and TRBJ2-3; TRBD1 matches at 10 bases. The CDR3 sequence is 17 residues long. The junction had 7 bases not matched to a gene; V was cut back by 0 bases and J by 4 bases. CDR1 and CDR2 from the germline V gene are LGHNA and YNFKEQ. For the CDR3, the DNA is TGTGCCAGCAGCCAAGAACCGGCGGGACAGGGGTCAGATACGCAGTATTTT. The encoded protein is CASSQEPAGQGSDTQYF.

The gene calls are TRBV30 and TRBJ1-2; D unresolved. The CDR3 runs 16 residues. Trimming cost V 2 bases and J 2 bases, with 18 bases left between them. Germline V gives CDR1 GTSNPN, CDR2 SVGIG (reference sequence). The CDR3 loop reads CAWSWVREGPNYGYTF. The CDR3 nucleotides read TGTGCCTGGAGTTGGGTAAGGGAAGGTCCAAACTATGGCTACACCTTC.

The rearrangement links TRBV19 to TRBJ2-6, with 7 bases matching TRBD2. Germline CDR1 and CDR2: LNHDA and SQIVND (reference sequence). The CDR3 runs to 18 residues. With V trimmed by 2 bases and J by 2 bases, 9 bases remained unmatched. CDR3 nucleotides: TGTGCCAGTAGTATACTGCGGGAGCAACGGACTGGGGCCAACGTCCTGACTTTC. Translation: CASSILREQRTGANVLTF.

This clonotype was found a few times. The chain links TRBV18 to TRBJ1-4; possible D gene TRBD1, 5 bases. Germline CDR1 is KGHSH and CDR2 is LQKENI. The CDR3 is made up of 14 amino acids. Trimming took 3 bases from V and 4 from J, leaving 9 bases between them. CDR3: CASSPQGNNEKLFF. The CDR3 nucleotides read TGTGCCAGCTCACCCCAGGGAAATAATGAAAAACTGTTTTTT. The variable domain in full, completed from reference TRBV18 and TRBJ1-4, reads NAGVMQNPRHLVRRRGQEARLRCSPMKGHSHVYWYRQLPEEGLKFMVYLQKENIIDESGMPKERFSAEFPKEGPSILRIQQVVRGDSAAYFCASSPQGNNEKLFFGSGTQLSVL.

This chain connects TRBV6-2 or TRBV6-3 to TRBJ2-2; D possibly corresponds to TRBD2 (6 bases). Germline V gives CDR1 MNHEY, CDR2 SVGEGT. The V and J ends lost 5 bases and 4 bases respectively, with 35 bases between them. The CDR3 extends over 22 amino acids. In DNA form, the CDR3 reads TGTGCCAGCAGTCTCCGACCCCGTCTAGCGACCACCTCGGGAATGGCCACCGGGGAGCTGTTTTTT. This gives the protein CASSLRPRLATTSGMATGELFF.

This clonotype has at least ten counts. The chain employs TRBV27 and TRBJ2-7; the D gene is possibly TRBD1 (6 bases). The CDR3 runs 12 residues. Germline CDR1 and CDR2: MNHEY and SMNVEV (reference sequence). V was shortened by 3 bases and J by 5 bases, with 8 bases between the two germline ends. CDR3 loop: CASSFNRDEQYF. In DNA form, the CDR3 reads TGTGCCAGCAGTTTTAACAGGGACGAGCAGTACTTC.

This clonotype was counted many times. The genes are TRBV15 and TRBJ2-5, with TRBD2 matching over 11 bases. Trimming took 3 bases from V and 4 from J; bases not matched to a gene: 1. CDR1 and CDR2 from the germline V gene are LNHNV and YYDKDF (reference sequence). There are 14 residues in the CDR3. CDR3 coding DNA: TGTGCCACCAGCAGCGGGACTAGCGGAGAGACCCAGTACTTC. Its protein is CATSSGTSGETQYF.

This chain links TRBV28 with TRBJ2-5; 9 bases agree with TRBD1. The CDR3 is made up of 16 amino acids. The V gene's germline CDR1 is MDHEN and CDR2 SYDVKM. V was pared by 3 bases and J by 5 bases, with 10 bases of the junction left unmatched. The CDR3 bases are TGTGCCAGCAGTTTCGGCCCTACAGGGGGCTGGGAGACCCAGTACTTC. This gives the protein CASSFGPTGGWETQYF.

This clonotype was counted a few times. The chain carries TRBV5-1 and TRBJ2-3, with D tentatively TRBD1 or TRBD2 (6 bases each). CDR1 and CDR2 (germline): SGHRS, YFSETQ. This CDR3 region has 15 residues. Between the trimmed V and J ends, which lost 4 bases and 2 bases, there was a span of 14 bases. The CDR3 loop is CASSRGTPLTDTQYF. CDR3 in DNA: TGCGCCAGCAGCCGCGGGACACCTCTCACAGATACGCAGTATTTT.

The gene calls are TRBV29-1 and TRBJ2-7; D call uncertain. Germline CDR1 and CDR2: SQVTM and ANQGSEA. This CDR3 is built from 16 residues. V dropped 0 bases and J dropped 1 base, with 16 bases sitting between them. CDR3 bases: TGCAGCGTTGAAGAGGCGGCAATTGGGAAATCCTACGAGCAGTACTTC. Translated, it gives CSVEEAAIGKSYEQYF.

As DNA, the CDR3 is TGTGCCAGCAGCTTCCTACCCGGGACAGGGGCGAACACCGGGGAGCTGTTTTTT. Amino acids: CASSFLPGTGANTGELFF. This sequence joins TRBV11-2 and TRBJ2-2; TRBD1 aligns across 10 bases. CDR3 size: 18 residues. Germline V gene sequence: CDR1 SGHAT, CDR2 FQNNGV. Unmatched junction bases numbered 7, after V lost 3 bases and J lost 0 bases.

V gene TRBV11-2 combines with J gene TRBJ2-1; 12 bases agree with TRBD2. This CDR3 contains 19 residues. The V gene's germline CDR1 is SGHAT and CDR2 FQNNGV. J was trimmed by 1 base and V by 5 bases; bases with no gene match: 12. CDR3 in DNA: TGTGCCAGCAGCATTCCCCTAGCGGGAGGGACCATGTCCTACAATGAGCAGTTCTTC. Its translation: CASSIPLAGGTMSYNEQFF.

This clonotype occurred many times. The DNA for the CDR3 is TGCGCCAGCAGCCAGGCAGACAGGTCTGTTGCCGTGGATACGCAGTATTTT. Encoded protein: CASSQADRSVAVDTQYF. V and J are TRBV4-3 and TRBJ2-3; weak D call: TRBD1 (6 bases). The CDR3 totals 17 residues. Germline V gene data show CDR1 as LGHNA and CDR2 as YSLEER. V was pared by 3 bases and J by 6 bases, with 22 bases between.

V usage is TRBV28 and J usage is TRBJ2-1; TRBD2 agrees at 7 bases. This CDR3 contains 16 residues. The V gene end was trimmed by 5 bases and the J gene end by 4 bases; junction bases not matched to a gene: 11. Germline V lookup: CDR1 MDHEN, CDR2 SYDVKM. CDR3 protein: CASSGGPGGRYNEQFF. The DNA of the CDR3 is TGTGCCAGCAGTGGGGGACCGGGAGGACGATACAATGAGCAGTTCTTC.